This passage covers 26 T cell receptor beta chains from one sample sequenced in a study of beta chain features in type 1 diabetes. Their target antigens are unknown. Expressed TCRB transcripts were sequenced, since all the RNA that had been isolated was reverse transcribed. The data were produced by immunoSEQ multiplex PCR, yet TCRdb's version contains in-frame clones alone and is incomplete. The data show 400,000 or so clones, roughly an eighth seen once. Study outcomes and limitations: In every one of the four CD4+ subsets, TCRB CDR3s were moderately but significantly shorter in Type 1 diabetes patients.

Material for sequencing was naive CD4+ T cells from blood. These receptors were obtained from a woman in her late teens or twenties with type 1 diabetes.

The chain uses TRBV5-6 and TRBJ1-5; D remains ambiguous. Between the trimmed V and J ends, which lost 7 bases and 7 bases, there was a span of 12 bases. In germline, CDR1 is SGHDT, CDR2 YYEEEE. This CDR3 is 12 amino acids long. CDR3 sequence (DNA): TGTGCCAGCTCAACTATTAGCCAGCCCCAGCATTTT. Residues: CASSTISQPQHF. Variable domain in full (rest from reference TRBV5-6 and TRBJ1-5): DAGVTQSPTHLIKTRGQQVTLRCSPKSGHDTVSWYQQALGQGPQFIFQYYEEEERQRGNFPDRFSGHQFPNYSSELNVNALLLGDSALYLCASSTISQPQHFGDGTRLSIL.

V usage is TRBV15 and J usage is TRBJ1-3; D possibly corresponds to TRBD1 (6 bases). The germline V and J ends were trimmed by 9 bases and 5 bases, with 17 bases remaining between them. This CDR3 contains 14 residues. Germline assignment: CDR1 LNHNV and CDR2 YYDKDF (reference sequence). As DNA, the CDR3 is TGTGCCACGTCGTCTCACAGGGTCCGAAACACCATATATTTT. Amino acid sequence: CATSSHRVRNTIYF.

This clone has just a few counts. V and J are TRBV18 and TRBJ1-2, with TRBD1 matching over 11 bases. CDR3 length equals 14 residues. V dropped 3 bases and J dropped 7; count of bases not matched to a gene: 4. Germline V gene data show CDR1 as KGHSH and CDR2 as LQKENI. For the CDR3, the DNA is TGTGCCAGCTCACCCGGACAGGGGGCGGTTGGCTACACCTTC. As protein: CASSPGQGAVGYTF.

J is TRBJ2-5 and V is TRBV27, with 9 bases matching TRBD2. V was clipped by 3 bases and J by 5 bases; unmatched bases: 7. Germline lookup yields CDR1 MNHEY and CDR2 SMNVEV (reference sequence). The CDR3 is made up of 15 amino acids. Written as DNA, the CDR3 is TGTGCCAGCAGTTTTCTGGCGGGGGGGCGGGAGACCCAGTACTTC. Protein product: CASSFLAGGRETQYF.

For this clone: The same CDR3 is also encoded by other DNA sequences in this sample. The chain uses TRBV7-2 and TRBJ2-1; D not resolved. The CDR3 is 11 amino acids. V gave up 2 bases and J gave up 7 bases, with 3 bases separating them. Germline V lookup: CDR1 SGHTA, CDR2 FQGNSA. Here the CDR3 reads CASSLLNEQFF. CDR3 DNA sequence: TGTGCCAGCAGCTTACTGAATGAGCAGTTCTTC.

The chain couples TRBV18 to TRBJ1-1; TRBD1 is a possible D gene (5 bases). Germline-derived CDR1 and CDR2 are KGHSH and LQKENI. The length of the CDR3 is 13 residues. Trimming took 4 bases from V and 3 from J, leaving 9 bases between them. The CDR3 region is CASSLAGYTEAFF. Here the CDR3 DNA reads TGTGCCAGCTCACTCGCAGGGTACACTGAAGCTTTCTTT.

This clone was seen a handful of times. V usage is TRBV5-4 and J usage is TRBJ1-2, with D hard to call. Germline lookup yields CDR1 SGHNT and CDR2 YYREEE (reference sequence). The CDR3 contains 12 residues. Trimming cost V 4 bases and J 8 bases, with 12 bases left between them. The CDR3 region has the DNA TGTGCCAGCAGCGGATCGGGTCTGGGCTACACCTTC. Its translation: CASSGSGLGYTF.

This clone was found a few times. The chain uses TRBV9 and TRBJ2-7; 10 bases are a match to TRBD2. The CDR3 extends over 15 amino acids. Germline CDR1 is SGDLS and CDR2 is YYNGEE. Trimming removed 3 bases from V and 4 bases from J; junction bases left unmatched: 7. The CDR3 loop reads CASSGQAGGPYEQYF. The CDR3, as DNA: TGTGCCAGCAGCGGCCAAGCGGGAGGGCCGTACGAGCAGTACTTC.

The chain joins TRBV30 to TRBJ2-1; the match to TRBD2 covers 11 bases. The J segment lost 8 bases and the V segment lost 0 bases, leaving 6 bases of the junction unmatched. The CDR3 is made up of 15 amino acids. Germline V CDR1 and CDR2: GTSNPN, SVGIG (reference sequence). The CDR3, as DNA: TGTGCCTGGAGTGTACTAGCGGGGGTAGTAGATGAGCAGTTCTTC. As protein: CAWSVLAGVVDEQFF.

CDR3 loop: CASSTASYEQYF. CDR3 sequence (DNA): TGTGCCAGCAGTACAGCCTCCTACGAGCAGTACTTC. V gene TRBV2 combines with J gene TRBJ2-7; D remains ambiguous. Trimming removed 5 bases at V and 0 bases at J, with 5 bases between. CDR3 length: 12 residues. Germline values: CDR1 SNHLY, CDR2 FYNNEI. The full variable domain, with the rest looked up from reference TRBV2 and TRBJ2-7, is EPEVTQTPSHQVTQMGQEVILRCVPISNHLYFYWYRQILGQKVEFLVSFYNNEISEKSEIFDDQFSVERPDGSNFTLKIRSTKLEDSAMYFCASSTASYEQYFGPGTRLTVT.

This chain connects TRBV5-6 to TRBJ2-5; no clear D gene. Germline V gene data show CDR1 as SGHDT and CDR2 as YYEEEE. Between the trimmed V and J ends, which lost 3 bases and 3 bases, there was a span of 6 bases. The CDR3 runs to 12 residues. The DNA of the CDR3 is TGTGCCAGCAGCTGGGCCAAAGAGACCCAGTACTTC. Translation: CASSWAKETQYF.

The chain combines TRBV7-9 with TRBJ2-2; the D gene is possibly TRBD2 (6 bases). CDR1 SEHNR and CDR2 FQNEAQ come from the germline V gene (reference sequence). V lost 5 bases and J 4 bases, leaving 17 bases between the germline ends. The CDR3 extends over 16 amino acids. CDR3 sequence (DNA): TGTGCCAGCAGCATGACTAGTAATCGGGGCACCGGGGAGCTGTTTTTT. Protein: CASSMTSNRGTGELFF.

The rearrangement joins TRBV29-1 to TRBJ2-2, with 7 nucleotides matching TRBD1. The V gene's germline CDR1 is SQVTM and CDR2 ANQGSEA. This CDR3 has 14 residues. V lost 6 bases and J lost 7; bases outside the gene matches: 11. The CDR3 protein is CSVRKGGVIGELFF. The CDR3 DNA is TGCAGCGTACGAAAAGGGGGCGTAATCGGGGAGCTGTTTTTT.

In this sample, this clone turned up a few times. This rearrangement joins TRBV7-2 to TRBJ2-7, with a possible D match to TRBD1 (6 bases). Trimming stripped 6 bases from V and 2 bases from J, with 17 bases between. Looked up from germline, CDR1 is SGHTA and CDR2 is FQGNSA. CDR3 length: 15 amino acids. The CDR3: CASSLSGQRTYEQYF. CDR3 DNA sequence: TGTGCCAGCAGTTTAAGCGGACAGCGGACCTACGAGCAGTACTTC.

V gene TRBV7-8 combines with J gene TRBJ1-2, with 7 positions matching TRBD1. The V and J ends lost 8 bases and 5 bases, in that order; junction bases with no gene match: 11. Germline values: CDR1 SGHVS, CDR2 FQNEAQ. The CDR3 totals 14 residues. The CDR3 DNA sequence: TGTGCCAGCTTTGGTTTACAGGGGCGGTATGGCTACACCTTC. Its translation is CASFGLQGRYGYTF.

V usage is TRBV5-4 and J usage is TRBJ2-1; 13 bases fit TRBD2. In germline, CDR1 is SGHNT, CDR2 YYREEE (reference sequence). Unmatched junction bases numbered 5, after V lost 0 bases and J lost 8 bases. CDR3 length: 16 amino acids. The CDR3 is CASSLGGTSGNYEQFF. DNA of the CDR3: TGTGCCAGCAGCTTGGGTGGGACTAGCGGGAACTATGAGCAGTTCTTC.

This clone was seen a handful of times. The V and J genes are TRBV7-9 and TRBJ2-3, with 10 bases lining up with TRBD2. From germline, CDR1 is SEHNR and CDR2 FQNEAQ (reference sequence). The junction had 6 bases not matched to a gene; V was cut back by 1 base and J by 8 bases. The CDR3 sequence is 15 residues long. The CDR3 bases are TGTGCCAGCAGCTTAGTGGCTAGCGGGAGTGGTACGCAGTATTTT. Translated: CASSLVASGSGTQYF. Filled out from reference TRBV7-9 and TRBJ2-3, the complete variable domain reads DTGVSQNPRHKITKRGQNVTFRCDPISEHNRLYWYRQTLGQGPEFLTYFQNEAQLEKSRLLSDRFSAERPKGSFSTLEIQRTEQGDSAMYLCASSLVASGSGTQYFGPGTRLTVL.

The rearrangement joins TRBV18 to TRBJ1-1; possible D gene TRBD1, 5 bases. The germline V and J ends were trimmed by 2 bases and 4 bases, with 5 bases remaining between them. Germline V gives CDR1 KGHSH, CDR2 LQKENI. This CDR3 contains 12 residues. The CDR3 loop is CASSPGATEAFF. In DNA, the CDR3 is TGTGCCAGCTCACCAGGGGCCACTGAAGCTTTCTTT.

This clone was found a few times. The genes are TRBV9 and TRBJ2-7; 10 nucleotides align to TRBD1. CDR1 is SGDLS, CDR2 YYNGEE, per germline. Trimming removed 4 bases from V and 3 bases from J; junction bases left unmatched: 4. The CDR3 loop spans 14 amino acids. CDR3 amino acids: CASSSGQGDYEQYF. The CDR3 nucleotides read TGTGCCAGCAGCTCAGGACAGGGGGACTACGAGCAGTACTTC. Together with reference TRBV9 and TRBJ2-7, the CDR3 gives the full variable domain: DSGVTQTPKHLITATGQRVTLRCSPRSGDLSVYWYQQSLDQGLQFLIQYYNGEERAKGNILERFSAQQFPDLHSELNLSSLELGDSALYFCASSSGQGDYEQYFGPGTRLTVT.

The V gene is TRBV4-1, the J gene TRBJ1-1; 8 nucleotides line up with TRBD1. There are 18 residues in the CDR3. The trim removed 0 bases at V and 1 base at J, leaving 10 bases unmatched. CDR1 and CDR2 (germline): MGHRA, YSYEKL. The chain's CDR3 is CASSQEPGGRFGNTEAFF. Here the CDR3 DNA reads TGCGCCAGCAGCCAAGAACCAGGGGGCCGATTCGGGAACACTGAAGCTTTCTTT.

As DNA, the CDR3 is TGTGCCAGCAGTGAATACGCAGATACGCAGTATTTT. It is translated as CASSEYADTQYF. V and J are TRBV25-1 and TRBJ2-3; D gene ambiguous. Germline CDR1 and CDR2: MGHDK and SYGVNS. This CDR3 spans 12 amino acids. V was clipped by 0 bases and J by 4 bases, with 2 bases between them.

The chain has TRBV11-2 and TRBJ2-3; no clear D. Per the germline V gene, CDR1 is SGHAT and CDR2 is FQNNGV. Trimming shortened V by 4 bases and J by 6 bases, and 14 bases separated the two germline ends. CDR3 length: 14 amino acids. The CDR3 loop reads CASSSGPIGDTQYF. As DNA, the CDR3 is TGTGCCAGCAGCTCCGGCCCAATCGGGGATACGCAGTATTTT.

The rearrangement joins TRBV4-2 to TRBJ2-3, with TRBD2 matching over 11 bases. V shed 1 base and J 3 bases; nucleotides not matched to a gene: 6. The CDR3 contains 17 residues. From germline, CDR1 is LGHNA and CDR2 YNFKEQ. The CDR3 nucleotides read TGTGCCAGCAGCCAAGTGCTACTAGCGGGAGCGACAGATACGCAGTATTTT. This gives the protein CASSQVLLAGATDTQYF.

This clone was detected only a few times. The chain has TRBV5-1 and TRBJ2-7; 12 positions agree with TRBD1. Looked up from germline, CDR1 is SGHRS and CDR2 is YFSETQ. The CDR3 spans 15 residues. Unmatched junction bases numbered 7, after V lost 3 bases and J lost 6 bases. The DNA of the CDR3 is TGCGCCAGCAGCTCGGGACAGGGGGCGCTTGGCGAGCAGTACTTC. This encodes CASSSGQGALGEQYF.

This chain links TRBV4-3 with TRBJ1-6, with 10 bases matching TRBD1. Germline loops: CDR1 LGHNA, CDR2 YSLEER. CDR3 length: 16 residues. The ends lost 0 bases at V and 7 bases at J; junction bases unmatched: 3. The CDR3 protein is CASSQDGGQGNSPLHF. In DNA, the CDR3 is TGCGCCAGCAGCCAAGACGGGGGACAGGGGAATTCACCCCTCCACTTT.

This clone was counted between two and nine times. This sequence joins TRBV4-3 and TRBJ2-1; a possible D gene is TRBD2 (6 bases). The CDR3 loop spans 15 amino acids. The germline V gene encodes CDR1 LGHNA and CDR2 YSLEER. The V end was cut by 4 bases, the J end by 7 bases, with 17 bases between. Written as DNA, the CDR3 is TGCGCCAGCAGCCCCGGGACCCGGGGGAGTAATGAGCAGTTCTTC. This codes for CASSPGTRGSNEQFF.